This T cell receptor (beta chain) appears in the sequencing data of a study of blood T cells in healthy people across ages. This CDR3 region has 17 residues. The V segment lost 3 bases and the J segment 7 bases; nucleotides outside the gene matches: 12. The V gene's germline CDR1 is SGHRS and CDR2 YFSETQ. Using a J-beta primer mix together with a sample-barcoded 5' primer, a second PCR was run for roughly 7 to 11 cycles. TCRdb used MiXCR to reprocess the 5' RACE reads, holding one entry per CDR3 protein. Of about 1.6 million distinct CDR3 sequences in the sample, about 35% are singletons; the top ten hold around 10%.

The receptor was isolated from a woman in her 30s in good health. This sequence joins TRBV5-1 and TRBJ2-1, with 11 bases that match TRBD2. The specimen was blood. The CDR3 DNA sequence: TGCGCCAGCAGCTCGGGGGGGACTAGCGGCGGCGGAAATGAGCAGTTCTTC. Encoded protein: CASSSGGTSGGGNEQFF.